The rows below give T cell receptor beta chains drawn from one sample of a study of OX40 agonist ivuxolimab in advanced cancers. The repertoire was sequenced with immunoSEQ multiplex PCR; TCRdb's copy has only in-frame clones and lacks some. The sample consists of more than 60,000 clones, roughly four fifths of them appearing once. The sample in question was CD4+ or CD8+ T cells sorted from blood, obtained in a trial of the OX40 agonist ivuxolimab. Receptors originate from an adult with an advanced solid tumor such as melanoma, head and neck, liver or kidney cancer. Both conserved end residues are part of each CDR3. The D gene is left open where the match is weak. Clone sizes are given selectively: once, few, many, or a class where the clone is expanded.

V gene,J gene,clone size,D gene,CDR3 protein,CDR3 DNA
TRBV6-6,TRBJ1-5,-,-,CASSTRMVADQPQHF,TGTGCCAGCAGTACAAGGATGGTGGCCGATCAGCCCCAGCATTTT
TRBV16,TRBJ1-5,-,TRBD1,CASSPQVGGNNQPQHF,TGTGCCAGCAGCCCTCAGGTAGGGGGCAATAATCAGCCCCAGCATTTT
TRBV5-1,TRBJ1-2,-,-,CVSNQGSEYGYTF,TGCGTCAGCAACCAGGGATCCGAGTATGGCTACACCTTC
TRBV7-9,TRBJ1-2,-,-,CASSADMYYGYTF,TGTGCCAGCAGCGCCGACATGTACTATGGCTACACCTTC
TRBV5-1,TRBJ2-5,few,TRBD2,CASSPGLAGVETQYF,TGCGCCAGCAGCCCGGGACTAGCGGGGGTTGAGACCCAGTACTTC
TRBV18,TRBJ2-7,-,TRBD1,CASSQLQGPHEQYF,TGTGCCAGCTCACAACTACAGGGGCCCCACGAGCAGTACTTC
TRBV6-1,TRBJ1-5,-,-,CASSGNSPTSNQPQHF,TGTGCCAGCAGTGGGAACAGTCCGACTTCCAATCAGCCCCAGCATTTT
TRBV6-4,TRBJ2-5,-,-,CASSDSGPPPKETQYF,TGTGCCAGCAGTGATTCTGGCCCCCCTCCCAAAGAGACCCAGTACTTC
TRBV19,TRBJ2-3,-,-,CASSRRGGNTDTQYF,TGTGCCAGTAGTAGGAGGGGCGGTAACACAGATACGCAGTATTTT
TRBV19,TRBJ1-1,few,-,CASSMFAGEAFF,TGTGCCAGTAGTATGTTTGCCGGGGAAGCTTTCTTT
TRBV27,TRBJ1-6,-,-,CASSPYRQNNSPLHF,TGTGCCAGCAGTCCCTATCGACAGAATAATTCACCCCTCCACTTT
TRBV7-2,TRBJ2-3,-,-,CASSLVGSQGADTQYF,TGTGCCAGCAGCTTAGTGGGCAGTCAGGGAGCGGATACGCAGTATTTT
TRBV4-2,TRBJ2-1,-,-,CASSQGRGEQFF,TGTGCCAGCAGCCAAGGGAGAGGCGAGCAGTTCTTC
TRBV15,TRBJ2-5,-,TRBD2,CATSRVQTSGGWETQYF,TGTGCCACCAGCAGAGTTCAGACTAGCGGGGGGTGGGAGACCCAGTACTTC
TRBV5-1,TRBJ2-5,-,TRBD1,CASSLPGQRGETQYF,TGCGCCAGCAGCTTGCCGGGACAGAGGGGGGAGACCCAGTACTTC
TRBV18,TRBJ1-6,-,TRBD1,CASSPGQNNSPLHF,TGTGCCAGCTCGCCGGGACAGAACAATTCACCCCTCCACTTT
TRBV7-8,TRBJ2-2,few,TRBD1,CASSPSGHGTGGYGELFF,TGTGCCAGCAGCCCCTCTGGCCACGGGACAGGGGGCTACGGGGAGCTGTTTTTT
TRBV7-8,TRBJ1-5,-,-,CASSSGQPFMQPQHF,TGTGCCAGCAGCAGCGGACAGCCGTTTATGCAGCCCCAGCATTTT
TRBV5-1,TRBJ2-3,-,TRBD1,CASSAEPGQGADTQYF,TGCGCCAGCAGCGCAGAACCGGGACAGGGGGCAGATACGCAGTATTTT
TRBV27,TRBJ1-6,-,-,CASSLEGRGNSPLHF,TGTGCCAGCAGTTTAGAGGGTAGGGGGAATTCACCCCTCCACTTT
TRBV30,TRBJ2-7,-,TRBD1,CAWSVRMVRGPKQYF,TGTGCCTGGAGTGTACGAATGGTCAGGGGGCCGAAACAGTACTTC
TRBV4-2,TRBJ1-5,-,-,CASSQDRGVGQPQHF,TGTGCCAGCAGCCAAGACCGCGGGGTCGGCCAGCCCCAGCATTTT
TRBV7-2,TRBJ1-3,-,TRBD1,CASSRQGGNGGNTIYF,TGTGCCAGCAGCCGCCAGGGGGGGAATGGTGGAAACACCATATATTTT
TRBV7-9,TRBJ1-5,few,-,CATTSGLNQPQHF,TGTGCTACTACCAGTGGTCTTAATCAGCCCCAGCATTTT
TRBV30,TRBJ1-6,-,TRBD1,CAWSRDRGNSGNSPLHF,TGTGCCTGGAGCCGGGACAGGGGTAATTCCGGCAATTCACCCCTCCACTTT
TRBV29-1,TRBJ2-5,-,TRBD2,CSVDRPSGSQETQYF,TGCAGCGTTGATAGGCCTAGCGGGAGCCAAGAGACCCAGTACTTC
TRBV11-3,TRBJ2-7,-,TRBD1,CASSLGGQAYEQYF,TGTGCCAGCAGCTTAGGGGGACAGGCCTACGAGCAGTACTTC